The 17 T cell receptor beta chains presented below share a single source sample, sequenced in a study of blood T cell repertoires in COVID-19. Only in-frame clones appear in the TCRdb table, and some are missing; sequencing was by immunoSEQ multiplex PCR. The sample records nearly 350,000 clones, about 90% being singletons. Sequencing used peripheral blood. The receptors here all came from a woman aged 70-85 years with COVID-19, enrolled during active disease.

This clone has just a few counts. The CDR3 loop reads CSASGQALYEQYF. The CDR3 DNA reads TGCAGTGCTAGTGGACAGGCCCTCTACGAGCAGTACTTC. This chain joins TRBV20-1 and TRBJ2-7; 7 nucleotides agree with TRBD1. V trimming: 3 bases; J trimming: 3 bases; junction bases outside the gene matches: 5. Germline V CDR1 and CDR2: DFQATT, SNEGSKA (reference sequence). The CDR3 has 13 residues.

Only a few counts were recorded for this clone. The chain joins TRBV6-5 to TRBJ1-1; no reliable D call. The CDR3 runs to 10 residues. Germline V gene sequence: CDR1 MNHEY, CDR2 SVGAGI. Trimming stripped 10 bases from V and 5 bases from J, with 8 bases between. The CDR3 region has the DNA TGTGCCACCGGTTGGACTGAAGCTTTCTTT. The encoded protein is CATGWTEAFF.

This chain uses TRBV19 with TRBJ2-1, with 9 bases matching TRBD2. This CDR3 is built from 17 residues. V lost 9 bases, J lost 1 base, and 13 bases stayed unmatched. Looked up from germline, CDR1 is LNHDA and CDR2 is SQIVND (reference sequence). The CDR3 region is CASQLASAGGSYNEQFF. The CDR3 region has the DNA TGTGCCAGCCAATTAGCATCAGCGGGGGGTTCCTACAATGAGCAGTTCTTC.

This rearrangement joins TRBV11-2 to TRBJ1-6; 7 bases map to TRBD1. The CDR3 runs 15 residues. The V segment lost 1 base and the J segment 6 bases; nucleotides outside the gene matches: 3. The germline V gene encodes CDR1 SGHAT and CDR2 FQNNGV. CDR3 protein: CASSLGNRGNSPLHF. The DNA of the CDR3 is TGTGCCAGCAGCTTAGGTAACAGGGGTAATTCACCCCTCCACTTT.

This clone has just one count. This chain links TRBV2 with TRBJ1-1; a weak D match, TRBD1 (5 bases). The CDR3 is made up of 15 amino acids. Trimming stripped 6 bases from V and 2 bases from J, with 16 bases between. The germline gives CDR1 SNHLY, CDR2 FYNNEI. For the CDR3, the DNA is TGTGCCAGCAGGGAAAACTGGGGGGGAAACACTGAAGCTTTCTTT. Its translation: CASRENWGGNTEAFF.

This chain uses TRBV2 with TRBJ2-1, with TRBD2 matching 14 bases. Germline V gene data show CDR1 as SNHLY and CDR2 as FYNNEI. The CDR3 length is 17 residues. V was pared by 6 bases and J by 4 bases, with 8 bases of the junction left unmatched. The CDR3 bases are TGTGCCAGCAGAAGGGGCGGGACTAGCGGGGGATACAATGAGCAGTTCTTC. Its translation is CASRRGGTSGGYNEQFF.

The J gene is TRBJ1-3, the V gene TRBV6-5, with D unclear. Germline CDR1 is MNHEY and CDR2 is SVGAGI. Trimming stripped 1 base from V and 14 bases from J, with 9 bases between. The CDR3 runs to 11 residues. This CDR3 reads CASSYLSRLYF. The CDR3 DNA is TGTGCCAGCAGTTACTTATCCCGTCTATATTTT.

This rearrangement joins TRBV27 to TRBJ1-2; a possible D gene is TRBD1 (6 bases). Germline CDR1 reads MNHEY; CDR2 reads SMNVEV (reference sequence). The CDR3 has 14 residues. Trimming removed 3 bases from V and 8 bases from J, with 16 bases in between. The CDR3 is CASSLRRSGEGYTF. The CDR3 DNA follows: TGTGCCAGCAGTTTGCGTCGGTCAGGGGAGGGCTACACCTTC.

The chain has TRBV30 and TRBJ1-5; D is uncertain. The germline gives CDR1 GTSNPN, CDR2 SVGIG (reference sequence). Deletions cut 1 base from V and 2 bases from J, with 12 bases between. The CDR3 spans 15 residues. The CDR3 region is CAWSAGSSGNQPQHF. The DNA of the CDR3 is TGTGCCTGGAGTGCAGGATCTTCCGGCAATCAGCCCCAGCATTTT.

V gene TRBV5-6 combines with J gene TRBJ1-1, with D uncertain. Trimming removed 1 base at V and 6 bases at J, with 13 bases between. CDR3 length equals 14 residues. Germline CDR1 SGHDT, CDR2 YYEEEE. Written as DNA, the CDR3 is TGTGCCAGCAGCTTGTATTACTTCTCACCTGAAGCTTTCTTT. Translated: CASSLYYFSPEAFF.

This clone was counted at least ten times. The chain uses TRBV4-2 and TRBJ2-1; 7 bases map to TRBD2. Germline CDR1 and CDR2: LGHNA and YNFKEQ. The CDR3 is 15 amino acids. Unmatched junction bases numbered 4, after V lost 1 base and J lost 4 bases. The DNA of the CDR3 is TGTGCCAGCAGCCAAGGGGCTAGCGGATACAATGAGCAGTTCTTC. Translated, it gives CASSQGASGYNEQFF.

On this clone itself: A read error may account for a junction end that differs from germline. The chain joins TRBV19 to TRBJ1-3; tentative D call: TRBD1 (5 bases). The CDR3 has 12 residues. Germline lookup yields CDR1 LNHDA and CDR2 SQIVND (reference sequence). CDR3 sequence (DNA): TGTGCCAGTAGTATGAGAAATGGGGCCCCCCGGTTT. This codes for CASSMRNGAPRF.

The CDR3 DNA sequence: TGTGCCAGCAGACGGACAGGGGTTTATGGCTACACCTTC. Protein: CASRRTGVYGYTF. The rearrangement joins TRBV6-5 to TRBJ1-2, with 9 positions matching TRBD1. CDR1 is MNHEY, CDR2 SVGAGI, per germline. The V gene end was trimmed by 6 bases and the J gene end by 5 bases; junction bases not matched to a gene: 4. There are 13 residues in the CDR3.

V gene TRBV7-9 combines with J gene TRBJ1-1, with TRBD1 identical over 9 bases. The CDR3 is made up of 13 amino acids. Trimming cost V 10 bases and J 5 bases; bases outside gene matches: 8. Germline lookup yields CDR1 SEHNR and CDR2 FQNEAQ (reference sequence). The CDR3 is CAIPTGGDTEAFF. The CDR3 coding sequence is TGTGCCATTCCGACAGGGGGAGATACTGAAGCTTTCTTT.

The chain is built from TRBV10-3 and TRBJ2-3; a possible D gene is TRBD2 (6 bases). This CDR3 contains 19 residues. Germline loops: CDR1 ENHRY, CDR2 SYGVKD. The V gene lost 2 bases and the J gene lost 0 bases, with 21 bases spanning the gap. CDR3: CAISELTFGTFYSTDTQYF. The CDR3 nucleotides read TGTGCCATCAGTGAGCTAACCTTTGGGACTTTCTATAGCACAGATACGCAGTATTTT.

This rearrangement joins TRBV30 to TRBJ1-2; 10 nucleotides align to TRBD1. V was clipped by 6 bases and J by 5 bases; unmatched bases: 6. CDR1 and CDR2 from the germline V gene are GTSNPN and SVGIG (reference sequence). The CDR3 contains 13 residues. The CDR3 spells CACDRGRIYGYTF. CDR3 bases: TGTGCCTGCGACAGGGGGCGTATTTATGGCTACACCTTC.

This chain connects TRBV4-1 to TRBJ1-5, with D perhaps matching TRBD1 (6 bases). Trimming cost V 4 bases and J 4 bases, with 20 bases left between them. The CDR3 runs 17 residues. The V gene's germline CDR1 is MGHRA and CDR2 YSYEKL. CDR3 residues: CASSPQGPPVINQPQHF. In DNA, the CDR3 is TGCGCCAGCAGCCCACAGGGACCCCCCGTTATTAATCAGCCCCAGCATTTT.